The subject of this entry is one TCR beta chain. In each case, RNA was isolated and then reverse transcribed into cDNA as the sequencing template. The repertoire was sequenced with immunoSEQ multiplex PCR; TCRdb's copy has only in-frame clones and lacks some. The top ten hold around 2.7% of the sample, which has some 100,000 clones, approximately 58% seen once. This CDR3 contains 10 residues. Trimming removed 5 bases from V and 6 bases from J, with 2 bases in between. Looked up from germline, CDR1 is SNHLY and CDR2 is FYNNEI. The sample comes from a study of CD8+ T cells in alopecia areata. This clonotype was sampled from a human donor in good health. Sample: CD4+ T cells sorted from blood. The V and J genes are TRBV2 and TRBJ2-1, with D hard to call. CDR3 DNA sequence: TGTGCCAGCAGTATCAATGAGCAGTTCTTC. Protein product: CASSINEQFF.